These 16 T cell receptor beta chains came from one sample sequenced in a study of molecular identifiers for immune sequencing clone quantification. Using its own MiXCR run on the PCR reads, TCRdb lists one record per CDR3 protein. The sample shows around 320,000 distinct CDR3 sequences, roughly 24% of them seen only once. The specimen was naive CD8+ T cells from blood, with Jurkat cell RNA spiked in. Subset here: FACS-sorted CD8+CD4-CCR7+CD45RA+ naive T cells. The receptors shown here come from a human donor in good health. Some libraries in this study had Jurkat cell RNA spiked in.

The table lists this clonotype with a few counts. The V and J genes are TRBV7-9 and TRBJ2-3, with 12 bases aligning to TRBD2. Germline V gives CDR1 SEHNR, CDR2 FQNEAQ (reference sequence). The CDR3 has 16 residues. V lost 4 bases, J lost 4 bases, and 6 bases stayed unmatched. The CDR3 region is CASSSLAGGPPDTQYF. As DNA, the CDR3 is TGTGCCAGCAGCTCGCTAGCGGGAGGGCCCCCAGATACGCAGTATTTT.

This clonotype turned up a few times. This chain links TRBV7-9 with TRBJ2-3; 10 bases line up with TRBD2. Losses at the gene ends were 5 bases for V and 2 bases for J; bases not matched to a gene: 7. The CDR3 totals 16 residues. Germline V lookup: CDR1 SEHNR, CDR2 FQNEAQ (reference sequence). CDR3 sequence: CASSTWTSGSTDTQYF. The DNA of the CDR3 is TGTGCCAGCAGCACCTGGACTAGCGGTTCCACAGATACGCAGTATTTT.

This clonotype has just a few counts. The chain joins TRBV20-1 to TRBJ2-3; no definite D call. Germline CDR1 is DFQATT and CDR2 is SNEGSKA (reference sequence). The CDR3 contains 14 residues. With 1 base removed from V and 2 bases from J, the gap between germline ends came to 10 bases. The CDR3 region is CSARVPRHTDTQYF. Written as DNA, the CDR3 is TGCAGTGCTAGAGTCCCGCGACACACAGATACGCAGTATTTT.

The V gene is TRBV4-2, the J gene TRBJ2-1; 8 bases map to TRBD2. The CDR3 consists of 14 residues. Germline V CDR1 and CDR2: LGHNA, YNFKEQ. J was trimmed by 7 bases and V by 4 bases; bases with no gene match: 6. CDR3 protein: CASSPERETNEQFF. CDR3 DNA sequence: TGTGCCAGCAGCCCGGAGCGGGAGACGAATGAGCAGTTCTTC.

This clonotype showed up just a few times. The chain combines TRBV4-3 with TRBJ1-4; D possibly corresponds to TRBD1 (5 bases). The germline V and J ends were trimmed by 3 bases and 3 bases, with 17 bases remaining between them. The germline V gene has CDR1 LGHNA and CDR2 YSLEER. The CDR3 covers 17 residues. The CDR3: CASSQEPSGIPNEKLFF. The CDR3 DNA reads TGCGCCAGCAGCCAGGAACCCTCAGGGATTCCTAATGAAAAACTGTTTTTT.

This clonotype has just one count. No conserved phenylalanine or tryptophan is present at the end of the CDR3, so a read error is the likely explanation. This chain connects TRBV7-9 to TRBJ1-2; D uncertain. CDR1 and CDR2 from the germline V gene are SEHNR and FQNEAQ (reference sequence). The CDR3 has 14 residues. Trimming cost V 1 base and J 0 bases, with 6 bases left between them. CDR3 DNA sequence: TGTGCCAGCAGCTTAGGACCTACTAACTATGGCTACACCTCC. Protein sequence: CASSLGPTNYGYTS.

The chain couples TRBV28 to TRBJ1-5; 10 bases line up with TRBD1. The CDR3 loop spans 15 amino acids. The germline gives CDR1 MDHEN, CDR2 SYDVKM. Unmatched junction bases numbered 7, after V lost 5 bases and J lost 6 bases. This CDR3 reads CASSPGQGTPQPQHF. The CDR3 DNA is TGTGCCAGCAGTCCGGGACAGGGGACTCCTCAGCCCCAGCATTTT. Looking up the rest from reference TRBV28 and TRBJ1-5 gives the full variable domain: DVKVTQSSRYLVKRTGEKVFLECVQDMDHENMFWYRQDPGLGLRLIYFSYDVKMKEKGDIPEGYSVSREKKERFSLILESASTNQTSMYLCASSPGQGTPQPQHFGDGTRLSIL.

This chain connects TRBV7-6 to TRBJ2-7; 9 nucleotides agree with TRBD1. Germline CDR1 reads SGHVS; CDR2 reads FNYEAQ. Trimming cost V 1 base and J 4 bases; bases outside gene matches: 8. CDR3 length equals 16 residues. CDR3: CASSLEPGTGTYEQYF. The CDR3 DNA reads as TGTGCCAGCAGCTTAGAACCCGGGACAGGGACTTACGAGCAGTACTTC.

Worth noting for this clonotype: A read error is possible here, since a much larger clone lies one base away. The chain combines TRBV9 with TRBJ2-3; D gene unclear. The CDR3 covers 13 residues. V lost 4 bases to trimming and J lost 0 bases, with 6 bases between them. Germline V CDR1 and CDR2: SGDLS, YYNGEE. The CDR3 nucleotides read TGTGCCAGCAGCCCCATGAGCACAGATACGCAGTATTTT. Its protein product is CASSPMSTDTQYF.

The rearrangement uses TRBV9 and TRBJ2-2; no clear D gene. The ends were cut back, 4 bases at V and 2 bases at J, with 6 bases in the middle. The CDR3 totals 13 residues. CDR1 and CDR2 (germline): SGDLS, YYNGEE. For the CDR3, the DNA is TGTGCCAGCAGCCTAATAAACACCGGGGAGCTGTTTTTT. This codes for CASSLINTGELFF. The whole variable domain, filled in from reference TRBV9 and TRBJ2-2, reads DSGVTQTPKHLITATGQRVTLRCSPRSGDLSVYWYQQSLDQGLQFLIQYYNGEERAKGNILERFSAQQFPDLHSELNLSSLELGDSALYFCASSLINTGELFFGEGSRLTVL.

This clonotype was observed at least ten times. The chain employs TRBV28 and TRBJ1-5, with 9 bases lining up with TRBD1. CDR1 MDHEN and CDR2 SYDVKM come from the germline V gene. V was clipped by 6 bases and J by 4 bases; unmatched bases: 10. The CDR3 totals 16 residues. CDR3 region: CASSPVGTGINQPQHF. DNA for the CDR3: TGTGCCAGCAGCCCCGTCGGGACAGGGATTAATCAGCCCCAGCATTTT.

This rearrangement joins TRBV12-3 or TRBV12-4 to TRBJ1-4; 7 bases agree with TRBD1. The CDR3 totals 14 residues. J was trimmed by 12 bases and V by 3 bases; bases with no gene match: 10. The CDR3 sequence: CASSLTGQVEELFF. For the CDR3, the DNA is TGTGCCAGCAGTTTGACAGGGCAGGTGGAAGAACTGTTTTTT.

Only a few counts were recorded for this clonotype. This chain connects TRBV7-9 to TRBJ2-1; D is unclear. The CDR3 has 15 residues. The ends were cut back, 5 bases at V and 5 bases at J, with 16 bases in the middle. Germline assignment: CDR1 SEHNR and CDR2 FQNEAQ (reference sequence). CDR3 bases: TGTGCCAGCAGCCCCTCTCTTTGGGATCACAATGAGCAGTTCTTC. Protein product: CASSPSLWDHNEQFF.

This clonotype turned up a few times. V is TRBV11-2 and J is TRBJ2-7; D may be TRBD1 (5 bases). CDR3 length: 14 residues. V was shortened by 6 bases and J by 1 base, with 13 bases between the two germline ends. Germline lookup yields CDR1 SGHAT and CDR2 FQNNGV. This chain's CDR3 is CASSIETASYEQYF. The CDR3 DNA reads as TGTGCCAGCAGTATAGAGACAGCTTCCTACGAGCAGTACTTC.

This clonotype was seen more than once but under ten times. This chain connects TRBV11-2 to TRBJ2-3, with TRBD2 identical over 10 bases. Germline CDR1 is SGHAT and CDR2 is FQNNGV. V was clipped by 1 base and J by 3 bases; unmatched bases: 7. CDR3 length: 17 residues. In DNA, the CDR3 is TGTGCCAGCAGCTTAGGGTCTAGCGGGAGTGTTACAGATACGCAGTATTTT. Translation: CASSLGSSGSVTDTQYF. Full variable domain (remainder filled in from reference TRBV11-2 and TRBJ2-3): EAGVAQSPRYKIIEKRQSVAFWCNPISGHATLYWYQQILGQGPKLLIQFQNNGVVDDSQLPKDRFSAERLKGVDSTLKIQPAKLEDSAVYLCASSLGSSGSVTDTQYFGPGTRLTVL.

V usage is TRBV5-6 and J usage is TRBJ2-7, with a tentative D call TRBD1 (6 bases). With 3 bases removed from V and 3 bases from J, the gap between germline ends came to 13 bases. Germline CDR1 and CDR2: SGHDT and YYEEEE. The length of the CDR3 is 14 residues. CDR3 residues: CASSSVQGNYEQYF. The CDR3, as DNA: TGTGCCAGCAGCTCCGTACAGGGTAACTACGAGCAGTACTTC.